The 30 T cell receptor beta chains given below trace back to one sample, sequenced in a study of cytomegalovirus exposure and HLA in healthy donors. Using immunoSEQ multiplex PCR, the repertoire was profiled, and TCRdb retains in-frame clones only, with some absent. Found here are some 79,000 clones, 90% to 95% of them singletons; the top ten hold 3.2%. Sequenced: PBMCs. Every receptor here comes from a woman younger than 35 in good health and CMV-seropositive.

CDR3 bases: TGTGCCAGCAGCGGGACTAGCGGGGGGGCTAATGAGCAGTTCTTC. As protein: CASSGTSGGANEQFF. This sequence joins TRBV7-9 and TRBJ2-1; the match to TRBD2 covers 16 bases. This CDR3 spans 15 amino acids. CDR1 and CDR2 (germline): SEHNR, FQNEAQ (reference sequence). V was clipped by 5 bases and J by 7 bases; unmatched bases: 2. Variable domain in full (rest from reference TRBV7-9 and TRBJ2-1): DTGVSQNPRHKITKRGQNVTFRCDPISEHNRLYWYRQTLGQGPEFLTYFQNEAQLEKSRLLSDRFSAERPKGSFSTLEIQRTEQGDSAMYLCASSGTSGGANEQFFGPGTRLTVL.

The V gene is TRBV5-1, the J gene TRBJ2-7; 10 nucleotides align to TRBD2. The CDR3 covers 16 residues. With 0 bases clipped from V and 0 bases from J, the junction kept 3 bases outside the gene matches. Per germline, CDR1 SGHRS and CDR2 YFSETQ. The CDR3 sequence is CASSLVSGGSSYEQYF. The CDR3 nucleotides read TGCGCCAGCAGCTTGGTTAGCGGGGGGTCCTCCTACGAGCAGTACTTC.

The V gene is TRBV7-2, the J gene TRBJ2-3; 7 positions match TRBD2. The V segment lost 4 bases and the J segment 4 bases; nucleotides outside the gene matches: 8. The germline V gene encodes CDR1 SGHTA and CDR2 FQGNSA. The CDR3 totals 15 residues. The CDR3 DNA reads TGTGCCAGCAGCTCGGGGGGACTGGCTGCAGATACGCAGTATTTT. Protein: CASSSGGLAADTQYF.

The chain is built from TRBV28 and TRBJ2-2; 10 bases map to TRBD2. The CDR3 loop spans 18 amino acids. Germline V CDR1 and CDR2: MDHEN, SYDVKM. J gave up 4 bases and V 7 bases, and 15 bases lay outside the gene matches. CDR3 amino acids: CASTFNPSGGAGTGELFF. CDR3 DNA: TGTGCCAGCACTTTTAACCCCAGCGGGGGGGCCGGCACCGGGGAGCTGTTTTTT.

The chain recombines TRBV6-5 with TRBJ1-6, with D maybe TRBD1 (5 bases). In germline, CDR1 is MNHEY, CDR2 SVGAGI. V was cut by 0 bases and J by 10 bases, with 16 bases left in between. CDR3 length: 16 residues. The DNA for the CDR3 is TGTGCCAGCAGTTACTCGATGGGGAGGGGTCGATCACCCCTCCACTTT. Its protein is CASSYSMGRGRSPLHF.

The chain carries TRBV6-1 and TRBJ2-1; TRBD2 aligns across 9 bases. The V gene end was trimmed by 4 bases and the J gene end by 6 bases; junction bases not matched to a gene: 7. The CDR3 consists of 15 residues. Germline assignment: CDR1 MNHNS and CDR2 SASEGT. CDR3: CASSGFSGGLNEQFF. The CDR3 nucleotides are TGTGCCAGCAGTGGATTTAGCGGGGGCCTCAATGAGCAGTTCTTC.

A remark on this clone: This CDR3 is also generated by other DNA sequences in the sample. CDR3 nucleotide sequence: TGTGCCAGCAGTTTACCAGGGTCCTACGAGCAGTACTTC. This encodes CASSLPGSYEQYF. The rearrangement joins TRBV27 to TRBJ2-7; D might be TRBD1 (5 bases). V shed 2 bases and J shed 1 base, with 6 bases lying between them. The length of the CDR3 is 13 residues. Per germline, CDR1 MNHEY and CDR2 SMNVEV (reference sequence).

This chain joins TRBV18 and TRBJ2-3; perhaps TRBD2 as D (5 bases). Per germline, CDR1 KGHSH and CDR2 LQKENI. V lost 1 base and J 2 bases, leaving 16 bases between the germline ends. The CDR3 consists of 17 residues. The DNA for the CDR3 is TGTGCCAGCTCACCACAAGTCGCGCGGAGGAACACAGATACGCAGTATTTT. Encoded protein: CASSPQVARRNTDTQYF.

DNA for the CDR3: TGTGCCAGCAGCCTTTCCCTGGGGGGAGGTCCCGATAATTCACCCCTCCACTTT. This codes for CASSLSLGGGPDNSPLHF. The genes are TRBV28 and TRBJ1-6; D is perhaps TRBD1 (5 bases). The CDR3 covers 18 residues. Germline V gene lookup returns CDR1 MDHEN and CDR2 SYDVKM. The germline V and J ends were trimmed by 6 bases and 5 bases, with 23 bases remaining between them.

The chain combines TRBV7-2 with TRBJ2-5; TRBD2 agrees at 9 bases. In germline, CDR1 is SGHTA, CDR2 FQGNSA. Unmatched junction bases numbered 3, after V lost 3 bases and J lost 4 bases. The CDR3 is 14 amino acids. The DNA for the CDR3 is TGTGCCAGCAGCTTGGCGGGGGGGGTAGAGACCCAGTACTTC. Its protein product is CASSLAGGVETQYF.

The J gene is TRBJ2-5, the V gene TRBV5-6; D is unresolved. V was clipped by 5 bases and J by 0 bases, with 8 bases between them. The germline gives CDR1 SGHDT, CDR2 YYEEEE. The CDR3 is made up of 13 amino acids. The CDR3 sequence is CASSRRNQETQYF. The CDR3 DNA follows: TGTGCCAGCAGTCGGCGGAACCAAGAGACCCAGTACTTC.

The chain has TRBV7-8 and TRBJ2-3; 9 nucleotides agree with TRBD2. The junction had 16 bases not matched to a gene; V was cut back by 1 base and J by 5 bases. Germline lookup yields CDR1 SGHVS and CDR2 FQNEAQ. This CDR3 has 19 amino acids. The CDR3: CASSLGAGGIAGAGDTQYF. The CDR3 nucleotides are TGTGCCAGCAGCTTAGGCGCCGGGGGAATAGCGGGAGCAGGAGATACGCAGTATTTT.

This clone was seen just once. The V and J genes are TRBV7-2 and TRBJ2-3, with D perhaps matching TRBD2 (6 bases). The CDR3 totals 15 residues. Trimming cost V 1 base and J 2 bases, with 10 bases left between them. CDR1 and CDR2 (germline): SGHTA, FQGNSA. CDR3 nucleotide sequence: TGTGCCAGCAGCTTAGGACGGGGGTTCACAGATACGCAGTATTTT. Protein product: CASSLGRGFTDTQYF.

The V and J genes are TRBV7-8 and TRBJ2-7; a possible D gene is TRBD2 (6 bases). This CDR3 is 16 amino acids long. Trimming stripped 5 bases from V and 6 bases from J, with 23 bases between. Germline V gene sequence: CDR1 SGHVS, CDR2 FQNEAQ. The DNA for the CDR3 is TGTGCCAGCAGCCCCCAGGGACTCAAAGCCTCCGGCGAGCAGTACTTC. Its translation: CASSPQGLKASGEQYF.

This clone was seen a handful of times. The chain recombines TRBV14 with TRBJ2-7; weak D call: TRBD2 (6 bases). V was cut by 3 bases and J by 4 bases, with 19 bases left in between. CDR3 length equals 16 residues. Germline V gene sequence: CDR1 SGHDN, CDR2 FVKESK. CDR3 region: CASSQDYRSQGYEQYF. The CDR3 DNA reads as TGTGCCAGCAGCCAGGACTACCGAAGTCAGGGTTACGAGCAGTACTTC.

CDR3 sequence reads: CASSTRGNTQYF. Written as DNA, the CDR3 is TGTGCCAGCAGCACCCGGGGAAATACGCAGTATTTT. This chain uses TRBV7-2 with TRBJ2-3, with D maybe TRBD2 (5 bases). CDR3 size: 12 residues. V lost 5 bases and J 7 bases, leaving 10 bases between the germline ends. Germline values: CDR1 SGHTA, CDR2 FQGNSA.

This rearrangement joins TRBV28 to TRBJ2-3; D possibly corresponds to TRBD1 (6 bases). Trimming took 5 bases from V and 0 from J, leaving 15 bases between them. Germline assignment: CDR1 MDHEN and CDR2 SYDVKM. The CDR3 length is 16 residues. Written as DNA, the CDR3 is TGTGCCAGCAGTCCATCCAGGGGAATTAGCACAGATACGCAGTATTTT. Its protein is CASSPSRGISTDTQYF. The full variable domain, with the rest looked up from reference TRBV28 and TRBJ2-3, is DVKVTQSSRYLVKRTGEKVFLECVQDMDHENMFWYRQDPGLGLRLIYFSYDVKMKEKGDIPEGYSVSREKKERFSLILESASTNQTSMYLCASSPSRGISTDTQYFGPGTRLTVL.

The genes are TRBV5-1 and TRBJ1-1, with D possibly being TRBD1 (6 bases). V shed 4 bases and J shed 1 base, with 11 bases lying between them. The germline V gene has CDR1 SGHRS and CDR2 YFSETQ. The CDR3 has 14 residues. The CDR3 reads CASSVQTGNTEAFF. The CDR3 region has the DNA TGCGCCAGCAGCGTTCAGACAGGGAACACTGAAGCTTTCTTT.

The genes are TRBV27 and TRBJ1-6; D is perhaps TRBD1 (6 bases). From germline, CDR1 is MNHEY and CDR2 SMNVEV (reference sequence). This CDR3 is 15 amino acids long. Trimming removed 5 bases from V and 10 bases from J, with 18 bases in between. CDR3: CASSPPGTIGSPLHF. CDR3 in DNA: TGTGCCAGCAGTCCCCCCGGGACAATTGGCTCACCCCTCCACTTT.

The DNA for the CDR3 is TGTGCCAGCAGTTACCAGGAGGGGGATACGCAGTATTTT. Translation gives CASSYQEGDTQYF. The chain is built from TRBV6-6 and TRBJ2-3; D possibly corresponds to TRBD2 (6 bases). Germline lookup yields CDR1 MNHNY and CDR2 SVGAGI (reference sequence). This CDR3 comprises 13 residues. Between the trimmed V and J ends, which lost 2 bases and 6 bases, there was a span of 9 bases.

The V call is TRBV6-6, the J call TRBJ1-4, with 7 bases lining up with TRBD1. Unmatched junction bases numbered 13, after V lost 11 bases and J lost 7 bases. The CDR3 has 14 amino acids. CDR1 MNHNY and CDR2 SVGAGI come from the germline V gene (reference sequence). This CDR3 reads CAATTTGALEKLFF. CDR3 DNA: TGTGCCGCCACGACAACAGGGGCCCTTGAAAAACTGTTTTTT.

This clone was counted a single time. The chain carries TRBV28 and TRBJ2-5; 10 positions agree with TRBD2. V shed 3 bases, J shed 7 bases, and the junction held 5 bases outside the gene matches. This CDR3 spans 14 amino acids. Per germline, CDR1 MDHEN and CDR2 SYDVKM. CDR3 coding DNA: TGTGCCAGCAGTTTCCTAGCGGGAGATGGGACCCAGTACTTC. Translating it yields CASSFLAGDGTQYF.

The chain is built from TRBV21-1 and TRBJ2-2; the table gives TRBD1 as D, unverified against the DNA. TRBV21-1 is a documented pseudogene. The CDR3 sequence is 18 residues long. The CDR3 loop reads CASRTYHPGTLNTGELFF. CDR3 nucleotide sequence: TGTGCCAGCAGAACATACCACCCCGGGACACTCAACACCGGGGAGCTGTTTTTT.

This chain uses TRBV7-9 with TRBJ1-2, with 9 nucleotides matching TRBD1. Germline CDR1 is SEHNR and CDR2 is FQNEAQ (reference sequence). The CDR3 spans 14 residues. Unmatched junction bases numbered 3, after V lost 5 bases and J lost 2 bases. Written as DNA, the CDR3 is TGTGCCAGCAGCCAAGGGACAGGGAACTATGGCTACACCTTC. It is translated as CASSQGTGNYGYTF.

The rearrangement joins TRBV9 to TRBJ2-1; possible D gene TRBD1, 6 bases. V was cut by 0 bases and J by 4 bases, with 11 bases left in between. The CDR3 sequence is 15 residues long. Germline V gives CDR1 SGDLS, CDR2 YYNGEE. The CDR3 loop is CASSVDRALYNEQFF. The CDR3, as DNA: TGTGCCAGCAGCGTAGACAGGGCCCTTTACAATGAGCAGTTCTTC.

The rearrangement joins TRBV27 to TRBJ2-3; 13 nucleotides match TRBD2. V gave up 5 bases and J gave up 2 bases; unmatched junction bases: 7. Germline V gene lookup returns CDR1 MNHEY and CDR2 SMNVEV (reference sequence). There are 17 residues in the CDR3. As DNA, the CDR3 is TGTGCCAGCAGTCCCCGACTAGCGGGGGGCCTCACAGATACGCAGTATTTT. Translation: CASSPRLAGGLTDTQYF.

This chain joins TRBV4-1 and TRBJ2-1; tentatively, D is TRBD2 (5 bases). This CDR3 has 16 residues. In germline, CDR1 is MGHRA, CDR2 YSYEKL. V was cut by 5 bases and J by 9 bases, with 23 bases left in between. CDR3 region: CASSVEGSTSGPEQFF. The CDR3 DNA reads as TGCGCCAGCAGCGTAGAGGGCTCAACCTCGGGTCCTGAGCAGTTCTTC.

The sample holds one count of this clone. V usage is TRBV19 and J usage is TRBJ1-1, with no clear D. Trimming took 7 bases from V and 3 from J, leaving 12 bases between them. Germline CDR1 LNHDA, CDR2 SQIVND (reference sequence). The CDR3 sequence is 13 residues long. The CDR3 coding sequence is TGTGCCAGTACCTTTCTAGCCCACACTGAAGCTTTCTTT. This gives the protein CASTFLAHTEAFF.

The chain carries TRBV6-1 and TRBJ2-1; weak D call: TRBD2 (6 bases). The ends were cut back, 7 bases at V and 8 bases at J, with 18 bases in the middle. The CDR3 has 14 residues. Germline V lookup: CDR1 MNHNS, CDR2 SASEGT. CDR3 nucleotides: TGTGCCAGCAATATGGCAGGGTGGGGGGATGAGCAGTTCTTC. This encodes CASNMAGWGDEQFF.

The rearrangement uses TRBV19 and TRBJ1-6; D remains unclear. The CDR3 extends over 13 amino acids. V lost 8 bases to trimming and J lost 10 bases, with 15 bases between them. Germline V gene data show CDR1 as LNHDA and CDR2 as SQIVND (reference sequence). CDR3 coding DNA: TGTGCCAGTTCCGTTGGTGGCGGATCACCCCTCCACTTT. Encoded protein: CASSVGGGSPLHF. Variable domain in full (rest from reference TRBV19 and TRBJ1-6): DGGITQSPKYLFRKEGQNVTLSCEQNLNHDAMYWYRQDPGQGLRLIYYSQIVNDFQKGDIAEGYSVSREKKESFPLTVTSAQKNPTAFYLCASSVGGGSPLHFGNGTRLTVT.